These 4 T cell receptor beta chains were all obtained from the same sample, sequenced in a study of blood T cells in healthy people across ages. A second 7 to 11 cycle PCR used barcoded and J-beta primers. Each CDR3 protein gets one entry after TCRdb re-called the 5' RACE reads with MiXCR. Of hundreds of thousands of distinct CDR3 sequences in the sample, roughly three fifths were seen once. Source material: blood. The receptors here all came from a man in his forties in good health.

The rearrangement joins TRBV20-1 to TRBJ2-7; D tentatively reads TRBD1 or TRBD2 (5 bases each). Near its end, the DNA agrees better with TRBJ2-5, so the J call may be wrong. Germline V gene data show CDR1 as DFQATT and CDR2 as SNEGSKA (reference sequence). The CDR3 loop spans 14 amino acids. CDR3 nucleotide sequence: TGCAGTGCGGGGGTCCCCCGGGGACAAGAGACCCAGTACTTC. This sequence encodes CSAGVPRGQETQYF.

The chain joins TRBV12-3 or TRBV12-4 to TRBJ1-6; D is ambiguous. The CDR3 is made up of 12 amino acids. V lost 7 bases and J 7 bases, leaving 8 bases between the germline ends. DNA of the CDR3: TGTGCCAGCACCCTTTCCAATTCACCCCTCCACTTT. Protein sequence: CASTLSNSPLHF.

V is TRBV6-5 and J is TRBJ2-3, with D possibly matching TRBD2 (5 bases). From germline, CDR1 is MNHEY and CDR2 SVGAGI. V was cut by 6 bases and J by 2 bases, with 9 bases left in between. This CDR3 has 13 amino acids. The CDR3 protein is CASSIDYTDTQYF. As DNA, the CDR3 is TGTGCCAGCAGCATTGACTACACAGATACGCAGTATTTT.

The J gene is TRBJ2-3, the V gene TRBV12-3 or TRBV12-4; the D gene could be TRBD1 or TRBD2 (6 bases each). The V and J ends lost 5 bases and 4 bases respectively, with 22 bases between them. The CDR3 length is 17 residues. The DNA for the CDR3 is TGTGCCAGCAGTGTAAAAATTGGGGGGCCGACTGCAGATACGCAGTATTTT. This sequence encodes CASSVKIGGPTADTQYF.